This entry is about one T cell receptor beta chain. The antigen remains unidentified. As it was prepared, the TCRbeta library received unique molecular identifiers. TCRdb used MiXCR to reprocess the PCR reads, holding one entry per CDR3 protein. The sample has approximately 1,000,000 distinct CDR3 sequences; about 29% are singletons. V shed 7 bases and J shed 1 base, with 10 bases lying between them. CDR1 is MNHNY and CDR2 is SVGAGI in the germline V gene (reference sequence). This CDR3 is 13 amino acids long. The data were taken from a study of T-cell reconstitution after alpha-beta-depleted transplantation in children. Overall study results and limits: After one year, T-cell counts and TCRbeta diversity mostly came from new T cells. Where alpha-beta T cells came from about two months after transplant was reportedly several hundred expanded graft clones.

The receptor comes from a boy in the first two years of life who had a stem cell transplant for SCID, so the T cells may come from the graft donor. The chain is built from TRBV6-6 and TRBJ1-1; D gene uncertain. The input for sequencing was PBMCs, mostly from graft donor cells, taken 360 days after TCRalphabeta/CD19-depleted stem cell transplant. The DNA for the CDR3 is TGTGCCAGCAAGTACCAGGCGAACACTGAAGCTTTCTTT. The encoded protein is CASKYQANTEAFF.